This T cell receptor beta chain was sequenced in a study of control samples from healthy donors and cancer patients. Only in-frame clones appear in the TCRdb table, and some are missing; sequencing was by immunoSEQ multiplex PCR. Among 140,000 or so clones listed, around 90% were seen once. This CDR3 region has 15 residues. CDR1 is SGHTA, CDR2 FQGNSA, per germline. V was shortened by 0 bases and J by 3 bases, with 10 bases between the two germline ends. V usage is TRBV7-2 and J usage is TRBJ2-3; D is unresolved. Sequencing was performed on blood. The clonotype was recovered from a man aged 25-45 years in good health. In nucleotides, the CDR3 is TGTGCCAGCAGCTTAGCTTTTAGCCTAACAGATACGCAGTATTTT. It is translated as CASSLAFSLTDTQYF.